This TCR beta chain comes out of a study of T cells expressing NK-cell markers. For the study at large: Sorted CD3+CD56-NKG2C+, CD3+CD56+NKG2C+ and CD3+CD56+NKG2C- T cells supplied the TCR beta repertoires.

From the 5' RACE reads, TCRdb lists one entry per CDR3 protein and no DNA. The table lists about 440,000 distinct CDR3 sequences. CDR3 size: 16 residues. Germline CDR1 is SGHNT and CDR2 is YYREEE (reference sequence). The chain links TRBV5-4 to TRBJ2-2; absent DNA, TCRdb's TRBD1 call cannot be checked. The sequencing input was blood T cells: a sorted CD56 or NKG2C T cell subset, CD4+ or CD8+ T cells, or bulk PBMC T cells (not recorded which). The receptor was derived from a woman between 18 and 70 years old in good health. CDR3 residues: CASSPDWQGAFGELFF.